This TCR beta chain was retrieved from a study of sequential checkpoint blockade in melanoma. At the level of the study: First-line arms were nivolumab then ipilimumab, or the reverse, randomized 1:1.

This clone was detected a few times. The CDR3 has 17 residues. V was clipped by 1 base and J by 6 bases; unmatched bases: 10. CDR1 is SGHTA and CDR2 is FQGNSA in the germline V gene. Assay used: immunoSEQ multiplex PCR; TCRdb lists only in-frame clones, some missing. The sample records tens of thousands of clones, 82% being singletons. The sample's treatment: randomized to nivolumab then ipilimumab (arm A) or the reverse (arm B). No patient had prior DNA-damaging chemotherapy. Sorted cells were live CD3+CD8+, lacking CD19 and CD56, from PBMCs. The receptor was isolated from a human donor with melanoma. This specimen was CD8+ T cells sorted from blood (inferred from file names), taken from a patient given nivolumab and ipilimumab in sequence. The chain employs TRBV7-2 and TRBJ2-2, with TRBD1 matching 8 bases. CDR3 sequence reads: CASSLVGFLQGAGELFF. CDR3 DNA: TGTGCCAGCAGCTTAGTAGGGTTTTTACAGGGGGCCGGGGAGCTGTTTTTT.